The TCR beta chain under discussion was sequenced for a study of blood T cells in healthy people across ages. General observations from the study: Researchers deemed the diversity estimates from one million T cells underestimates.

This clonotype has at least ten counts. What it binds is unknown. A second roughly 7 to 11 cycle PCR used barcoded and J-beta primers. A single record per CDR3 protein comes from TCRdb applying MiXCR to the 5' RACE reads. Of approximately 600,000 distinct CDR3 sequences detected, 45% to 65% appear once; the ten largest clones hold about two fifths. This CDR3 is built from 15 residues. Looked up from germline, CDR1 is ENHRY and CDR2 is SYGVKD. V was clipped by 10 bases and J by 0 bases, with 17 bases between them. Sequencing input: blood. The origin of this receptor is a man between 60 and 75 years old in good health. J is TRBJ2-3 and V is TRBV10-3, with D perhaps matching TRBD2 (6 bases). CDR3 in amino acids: CATTELGTSTDTQYF. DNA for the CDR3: TGTGCCACCACAGAACTCGGGACTAGCACAGATACGCAGTATTTT.